A single sample gave rise to the 27 T cell receptor beta chains below, sequenced in a study of T cells after somatic rescue of genetic block (dated by TCRdb to about 2020). Libraries were constructed by the immunoSEQ multiplex PCR assay. The table comes from immuneACCESS by way of TCRdb, which keeps in-frame sequences with V and J called. Part of the clones is missing from these tables; in studies checked, under half for an unresolved V gene and the rest for unknown reasons. Across this sample there are approximately 10,000 clones, with less than 80% seen only once. 8.3% of the sample is in the top ten clones. Sequenced: peripheral blood mononuclear cells (PBMCs). The source is a boy aged 5-17 years.

The table lists this clone with a few counts. The chain uses TRBV7-9 and TRBJ2-7, with D tentatively TRBD1 (6 bases). V lost 1 base and J lost 7, with 17 bases in between. The CDR3 has 15 amino acids. Per germline, CDR1 SEHNR and CDR2 FQNEAQ (reference sequence). The CDR3 is CASSLGGTPRREQYF. CDR3 in DNA: TGTGCCAGCAGCTTAGGGGGGACACCCCGGAGGGAGCAGTACTTC.

This chain joins TRBV19 and TRBJ2-3; TRBD1 matches at 9 bases. The CDR3 is 17 residues long. Per the germline V gene, CDR1 is LNHDA and CDR2 is SQIVND (reference sequence). V shed 4 bases, J shed 2 bases, and the junction held 10 bases outside the gene matches. Written as DNA, the CDR3 is TGTGCCAGTAGTACGGGACAGGGTCGTTCGTACACAGATACGCAGTATTTT. Translating gives CASSTGQGRSYTDTQYF.

Here the CDR3 DNA reads TGTGCCAGCAGTCACGGCAGATCCAATGAGCAGTTCTTC. It specifies CASSHGRSNEQFF. The chain joins TRBV6-5 to TRBJ2-1; D ambiguous. Germline lookup yields CDR1 MNHEY and CDR2 SVGAGI. The V end lost 5 bases, the J end lost 6 bases, and 11 bases lay between the germline ends. CDR3 length: 13 residues.

As DNA, the CDR3 is TGTGCCAGCAGCTTAGCCGCTGGAACCTATAATTCACCCCTCCACTTT. Protein product: CASSLAAGTYNSPLHF. The chain is built from TRBV7-6 and TRBJ1-6, with D unresolved. CDR3 size: 16 residues. Germline-derived CDR1 and CDR2 are SGHVS and FNYEAQ. V was shortened by 0 bases and J by 2 bases, with 8 bases between the two germline ends.

The V and J genes are TRBV4-1 and TRBJ2-5; D remains unclear. Per germline, CDR1 MGHRA and CDR2 YSYEKL. This CDR3 contains 14 residues. Between the trimmed V and J ends, which lost 4 bases and 1 base, there was a span of 10 bases. Here the CDR3 DNA reads TGCGCCAGCAGCCCGGCACAGATCCAAGAGACCCAGTACTTC. The encoded protein is CASSPAQIQETQYF.

The rearrangement joins TRBV6-5 to TRBJ1-4; the match to TRBD1 covers 7 bases. Trimming at V came to 6 bases and at J to 5 bases, leaving 3 bases not matched to a gene. Germline CDR1 MNHEY, CDR2 SVGAGI. There are 13 residues in the CDR3. The CDR3 sequence: CASSLRGNEKLFF. For the CDR3, the DNA is TGTGCCAGCAGCCTCAGGGGGAATGAAAAACTGTTTTTT.

V gene TRBV15 combines with J gene TRBJ2-1; 7 bases align to TRBD2. The CDR3 sequence is 16 residues long. The junction had 14 bases not matched to a gene; V was cut back by 4 bases and J by 8 bases. In germline, CDR1 is LNHNV, CDR2 YYDKDF (reference sequence). Here the CDR3 reads CATSNWGSGGSYEQFF. The DNA of the CDR3 is TGTGCCACCAGCAATTGGGGTTCGGGAGGATCGTATGAGCAGTTCTTC.

The chain carries TRBV9 and TRBJ2-2; TRBD1 might be the D (5 bases). Per the germline V gene, CDR1 is SGDLS and CDR2 is YYNGEE. The CDR3 is 15 residues long. V was clipped by 3 bases and J by 7 bases, with 16 bases between them. CDR3 loop: CASSEGPNLIGELFF. CDR3 bases: TGTGCCAGCAGCGAGGGGCCAAACCTCATCGGGGAGCTGTTTTTT.

The chain uses TRBV7-2 and TRBJ2-7; D assignment may be TRBD1 or TRBD2 (5 bases each). Trimming pared 1 base from V and 12 bases from J, leaving 13 bases between. This CDR3 is 12 amino acids long. Germline loops: CDR1 SGHTA, CDR2 FQGNSA. This chain's CDR3 is CASSLGGVVWYF. The CDR3 DNA is TGTGCCAGCAGCTTAGGAGGGGTTGTGTGGTACTTC.

The genes are TRBV7-2 and TRBJ2-1, with D maybe TRBD2 (6 bases). V was clipped by 4 bases and J by 0 bases, with 10 bases between them. CDR1 SGHTA and CDR2 FQGNSA come from the germline V gene. CDR3 length: 15 amino acids. Here the CDR3 reads CASSYIGSSYNEQFF. The DNA for the CDR3 is TGTGCCAGCAGCTACATCGGGAGCTCCTACAATGAGCAGTTCTTC. Full variable domain (missing parts from reference TRBV7-2 and TRBJ2-1): GAGVSQSPSNKVTEKGKDVELRCDPISGHTALYWYRQSLGQGLEFLIYFQGNSAPDKSGLPSDRFSAERTGGSVSTLTIQRTQQEDSAVYLCASSYIGSSYNEQFFGPGTRLTVL.

The chain combines TRBV6-5 with TRBJ1-2, with D uncertain. V shed 6 bases and J shed 7 bases, with 12 bases lying between them. CDR1 and CDR2 (germline): MNHEY, SVGAGI. The CDR3 loop spans 12 amino acids. The CDR3 DNA reads TGTGCCAGCAGGGAGATAGGGCTTGGCTACACCTTC. Encoded protein: CASREIGLGYTF.

The count of this clone is one. The genes are TRBV4-2 and TRBJ2-1; possible D gene TRBD2, 6 bases. The germline V gene has CDR1 LGHNA and CDR2 YNFKEQ. This CDR3 is built from 14 residues. V lost 4 bases to trimming and J lost 3 bases, with 10 bases between them. Written as DNA, the CDR3 is TGTGCCAGCAGCCCCCGGGGGATCTACAATGAGCAGTTCTTC. It is translated as CASSPRGIYNEQFF.

This chain connects TRBV5-1 to TRBJ1-2, with D hard to call. V was clipped by 4 bases and J by 4 bases, with 14 bases between them. The CDR3 runs 14 residues. Germline assignment: CDR1 SGHRS and CDR2 YFSETQ. The CDR3 is CASSPVAGGYGYTF. The CDR3 DNA follows: TGCGCCAGCAGCCCCGTGGCAGGAGGCTATGGCTACACCTTC.

This chain joins TRBV5-1 and TRBJ1-1; TRBD1 matches 8 bases. The germline gives CDR1 SGHRS, CDR2 YFSETQ. Trimming took 3 bases from V and 1 from J; bases not matched to a gene: 5. The CDR3 loop spans 15 amino acids. CDR3 in amino acids: CASSSLTGENTEAFF. In DNA, the CDR3 is TGCGCCAGCAGCTCGTTGACAGGGGAGAACACTGAAGCTTTCTTT. Drawing the rest from reference TRBV5-1 and TRBJ1-1, the complete variable domain is KAGVTQTPRYLIKTRGQQVTLSCSPISGHRSVSWYQQTPGQGLQFLFEYFSETQRNKGNFPGRFSGRQFSNSRSEMNVSTLELGDSALYLCASSSLTGENTEAFFGQGTRLTVV.

The J gene is TRBJ2-7, the V gene TRBV5-1; the D is unclear. Trimming pared 4 bases from V and 5 bases from J, leaving 19 bases between. Per the germline V gene, CDR1 is SGHRS and CDR2 is YFSETQ. The CDR3 is 15 amino acids. The CDR3 protein is CASSGGGDLDHEQYF. CDR3 coding DNA: TGCGCCAGCAGCGGCGGCGGTGATTTGGACCACGAGCAGTACTTC.

This sequence joins TRBV19 and TRBJ1-2, with 7 bases matching TRBD1. The CDR3 covers 13 residues. CDR1 LNHDA and CDR2 SQIVND come from the germline V gene (reference sequence). Germline trimming cut 6 bases from V and 4 bases from J; bases unmatched to any gene: 5. CDR3 nucleotides: TGTGCCAGTAGGTCCGGGACAGCCTATGGCTACACCTTC. Translated: CASRSGTAYGYTF.

The chain combines TRBV15 with TRBJ1-4, with D tentatively TRBD1 (5 bases). V lost 4 bases to trimming and J lost 4 bases, with 10 bases between them. The CDR3 has 14 residues. CDR1 and CDR2 from the germline V gene are LNHNV and YYDKDF (reference sequence). The CDR3 reads CATSKTAGNEKLFF. The CDR3 DNA is TGTGCCACCAGCAAGACAGCGGGTAATGAAAAACTGTTTTTT.

This clone counts as large. The chain joins TRBV11-2 to TRBJ2-7; D is undetermined. The CDR3 consists of 13 residues. V lost 0 bases, J lost 4 bases, and 7 bases lay in between. Germline assignment: CDR1 SGHAT and CDR2 FQNNGV. CDR3: CASSLEAVYEQYF. The CDR3 DNA reads as TGTGCCAGCAGCTTAGAGGCTGTGTACGAGCAGTACTTC.

The genes are TRBV28 and TRBJ1-2, with D possibly matching TRBD1 (5 bases). This CDR3 region has 14 residues. Germline V gives CDR1 MDHEN, CDR2 SYDVKM. V lost 4 bases and J lost 4, with 13 bases in between. The CDR3 DNA reads as TGTGCCAGCAGTTCGTCAGGGTGGGTCTATGGCTACACCTTC. It specifies CASSSSGWVYGYTF.

V usage is TRBV6-1 and J usage is TRBJ1-2; D is unresolved. The CDR3 loop spans 15 amino acids. Trimming shortened V by 1 base and J by 3 bases, and 12 bases separated the two germline ends. Germline V gene data show CDR1 as MNHNS and CDR2 as SASEGT. Written as DNA, the CDR3 is TGTGCCAGCAGTGAAGACATCAACCTGGACTATGGCTACACCTTC. This codes for CASSEDINLDYGYTF.

This clone was detected only a few times. This chain uses TRBV4-1 with TRBJ2-5; tentatively, D is TRBD1 (5 bases). CDR3 length: 14 residues. Germline assignment: CDR1 MGHRA and CDR2 YSYEKL. V was trimmed by 0 bases and J by 2 bases, leaving 7 bases between them. CDR3 DNA: TGCGCCAGCAGCCAAGAGTACAGGCAAGAGACCCAGTACTTC. Translating gives CASSQEYRQETQYF.

This chain links TRBV12-1 with TRBJ2-7; TRBD2, the table's D call, was not compared with the DNA. TRBV12-1 is designated a pseudogene. The CDR3 sequence is 24 residues long. The CDR3 nucleotides are TGTGCCAGCAGCTTCGGACCCGGTCAGGAGGGAGATTACCCGGGACTAGCGGGAACCCACGAGCAGTACTTC. Protein sequence: CASSFGPGQEGDYPGLAGTHEQYF.

The V gene is TRBV28, the J gene TRBJ1-5, with D uncertain. V lost 2 bases and J 1 base, leaving 6 bases between the germline ends. Germline CDR1 is MDHEN and CDR2 is SYDVKM. CDR3 size: 14 residues. The CDR3 nucleotides are TGTGCCAGCAGTTTACGGTTAAGCAATCAGCCCCAGCATTTT. This gives the protein CASSLRLSNQPQHF. Full variable domain (missing parts from reference TRBV28 and TRBJ1-5): DVKVTQSSRYLVKRTGEKVFLECVQDMDHENMFWYRQDPGLGLRLIYFSYDVKMKEKGDIPEGYSVSREKKERFSLILESASTNQTSMYLCASSLRLSNQPQHFGDGTRLSIL.

This chain connects TRBV9 to TRBJ2-7; 9 bases fit TRBD2. J gave up 3 bases and V 0 bases, and 4 bases lay outside the gene matches. Germline V gene sequence: CDR1 SGDLS, CDR2 YYNGEE. The CDR3 extends over 15 amino acids. The CDR3 nucleotides read TGTGCCAGCAGCGTAGATGCGGGAGGGGACTACGAGCAGTACTTC. Translating it yields CASSVDAGGDYEQYF.

The genes are TRBV27 and TRBJ1-1, with 7 bases that match TRBD1. The CDR3 consists of 14 residues. V trimming: 4 bases; J trimming: 7 bases; junction bases outside the gene matches: 9. Germline V gene sequence: CDR1 MNHEY, CDR2 SMNVEV (reference sequence). CDR3 in amino acids: CASSSLGQNLEAFF. CDR3 DNA sequence: TGTGCCAGCAGTTCCCTGGGACAGAACCTTGAAGCTTTCTTT.

V is TRBV7-2 and J is TRBJ1-2; 8 bases agree with TRBD1. The CDR3 is 16 amino acids. J lost 2 bases, V lost 5 bases, and 10 bases had no gene match. Germline values: CDR1 SGHTA, CDR2 FQGNSA. The CDR3 reads CASSAPSRGRNYGYTF. CDR3 bases: TGTGCCAGCAGCGCTCCCTCCAGGGGGCGCAACTATGGCTACACCTTC.

This chain uses TRBV11-2 with TRBJ2-7, with TRBD1 identical over 9 bases. This CDR3 has 17 amino acids. V shed 5 bases, J shed 0 bases, and the junction held 11 bases outside the gene matches. Germline V gene sequence: CDR1 SGHAT, CDR2 FQNNGV. CDR3 bases: TGTGCCAGCAGCCCAAGGGCCCCGGGACAGGGCTCCTACGAGCAGTACTTC. It is translated as CASSPRAPGQGSYEQYF.